Each of the 13 T cell receptor beta chains below was sequenced from the same sample in a study of blood T cell repertoires in COVID-19. Method: immunoSEQ multiplex PCR; TCRdb's copy keeps in-frame clones and lacks some. The sample lists roughly 500,000 clones, approximately 87% occurring once. Sequencing was performed on PBMCs or T cells enriched from blood (not recorded which). These receptors were collected from a woman aged 40 to 50 who had recovered from COVID-19.

The chain is built from TRBV12-3 or TRBV12-4 and TRBJ1-6; TRBD1 is a possible D gene (5 bases). Trimming took off 5 bases at V and 10 bases at J, with 9 bases between the two ends. The CDR3 runs to 12 residues. The CDR3 loop reads CASSPGESPLHF. For the CDR3, the DNA is TGTGCCAGCAGTCCGGGGGAATCACCCCTCCACTTT.

The rearrangement links TRBV7-9 to TRBJ1-1; D might be TRBD1 (5 bases). The CDR3 spans 14 residues. V lost 3 bases and J 6 bases, leaving 14 bases between the germline ends. From germline, CDR1 is SEHNR and CDR2 FQNEAQ (reference sequence). The CDR3 reads CASSFPAGLAEAFF. CDR3 DNA sequence: TGTGCCAGCAGCTTCCCGGCAGGGCTGGCTGAAGCTTTCTTT.

The rearrangement joins TRBV7-2 to TRBJ2-2, with TRBD1 matching over 8 bases. The CDR3 runs 14 residues. CDR1 and CDR2 (germline): SGHTA, FQGNSA. V was pared by 5 bases and J by 6 bases, with 5 bases of the junction left unmatched. CDR3 coding DNA: TGTGCCAGCAGCCGTGGACAGGGCGCCGGGGAGCTGTTTTTT. It translates to CASSRGQGAGELFF.

CDR3 sequence reads: CASSATWTGERYGYTF. CDR3 DNA: TGTGCCAGCAGCGCGACGTGGACGGGGGAGCGCTATGGCTACACCTTC. This rearrangement joins TRBV7-2 to TRBJ1-2, with D perhaps TRBD1 (5 bases). The CDR3 covers 16 residues. With 5 bases removed from V and 4 bases from J, the gap between germline ends came to 20 bases. Germline V gives CDR1 SGHTA, CDR2 FQGNSA.

The CDR3 nucleotides read TGTGCCAGCAGCGTAGGGGGCAGCAACACTGAAGCTTTCTTT. It encodes CASSVGGSNTEAFF. The chain links TRBV9 to TRBJ1-1; D is perhaps TRBD1 (5 bases). Trimming removed 0 bases from V and 2 bases from J, with 8 bases in between. This CDR3 has 14 residues. Germline V CDR1 and CDR2: SGDLS, YYNGEE.

This chain joins TRBV5-3 and TRBJ1-2; D possibly corresponds to TRBD1 (5 bases). Being an ORF, TRBV5-3 has a function that is uncertain. This CDR3 has 17 amino acids. Trimming took 2 bases from V and 1 from J, leaving 18 bases between them. CDR3 region: CARSFSRAPIFNYGYTF. The CDR3 DNA reads as TGTGCCAGAAGCTTCAGCAGGGCGCCTATTTTTAACTATGGCTACACCTTC.

This rearrangement joins TRBV7-7 to TRBJ1-3; D not certain. V lost 2 bases to trimming and J lost 4 bases, with 9 bases between them. CDR1 SSHAT and CDR2 FNYEAQ come from the germline V gene (reference sequence). The CDR3 covers 14 residues. CDR3 sequence reads: CASSLTVGGNTIYF. The CDR3 coding sequence is TGTGCCAGCAGCTTAACCGTGGGCGGAAACACCATATATTTT.

This chain connects TRBV5-1 to TRBJ1-4, with D possibly matching TRBD1 (6 bases). CDR1 and CDR2 (germline): SGHRS, YFSETQ. Trimming took off 4 bases at V and 3 bases at J, with 10 bases between the two ends. The CDR3 loop spans 14 amino acids. Written as DNA, the CDR3 is TGCGCCAGCAGCGCGTCAGGGGCTAATGAAAAACTGTTTTTT. It codes for CASSASGANEKLFF. Supplemented by reference TRBV5-1 and TRBJ1-4, the full variable domain reads KAGVTQTPRYLIKTRGQQVTLSCSPISGHRSVSWYQQTPGQGLQFLFEYFSETQRNKGNFPGRFSGRQFSNSRSEMNVSTLELGDSALYLCASSASGANEKLFFGSGTQLSVL.

The chain joins TRBV7-6 to TRBJ2-3; D unclear. The CDR3 is 16 residues long. Deletions cut 8 bases from V and 0 bases from J, with 18 bases between. Per germline, CDR1 SGHVS and CDR2 FNYEAQ. CDR3 amino acids: CASGWQAHSSTDTQYF. The CDR3 DNA follows: TGTGCCAGCGGTTGGCAGGCGCACTCTAGCACAGATACGCAGTATTTT.

The chain combines TRBV5-1 with TRBJ1-1, with D maybe TRBD1 (6 bases). The CDR3 covers 15 residues. V lost 0 bases, J lost 5 bases, and 14 bases lay in between. Germline V lookup: CDR1 SGHRS, CDR2 YFSETQ. As DNA, the CDR3 is TGCGCCAGCAGCTTGGAATGGGGGCCGGGGACTGAAGCTTTCTTT. The encoded protein is CASSLEWGPGTEAFF.

In this sample, this clone turned up once. The chain joins TRBV7-8 to TRBJ2-1; D not resolved. The CDR3 contains 12 residues. CDR1 is SGHVS, CDR2 FQNEAQ, per germline. V lost 1 base to trimming and J lost 10 bases, with 8 bases between them. The CDR3 region has the DNA TGTGCCAGCAGCTTAGTAGTTGTGGAGCAGTTCTTC. This sequence encodes CASSLVVVEQFF.

The CDR3: CASSQELAPTYNEQFF. The CDR3 DNA sequence: TGCGCCAGCAGCCAAGAACTAGCGCCCACCTACAATGAGCAGTTCTTC. This chain uses TRBV4-3 with TRBJ2-1; 7 bases align to TRBD2. The CDR3 has 16 amino acids. Germline assignment: CDR1 LGHNA and CDR2 YSLEER. The J segment lost 2 bases and the V segment lost 0 bases, leaving 4 bases of the junction unmatched.

The chain employs TRBV24-1 and TRBJ2-3; TRBD2 is a possible D gene (5 bases). The germline CDR1 and CDR2 sequences are KGHDR and SFDVKD. The CDR3 loop spans 15 amino acids. Trimming removed 4 bases from V and 2 bases from J, with 12 bases in between. CDR3 region: CATSDHSDYTDTQYF. The CDR3 nucleotides are TGTGCCACCAGTGACCATAGCGACTACACAGATACGCAGTATTTT.